What follows describes a single T cell receptor (beta chain). This entry comes from a study of blood T cell repertoires in COVID-19. The CDR3 covers 17 residues. The V and J ends lost 9 bases and 0 bases respectively, with 23 bases between them. Germline V gene sequence: CDR1 LNHDA, CDR2 SQIVND (reference sequence). Sequenced by immunoSEQ multiplex PCR; TCRdb stores in-frame clones only, minus some. The data show about 260,000 clones, over 80% seen once. This receptor was taken from a woman aged 35 to 49 who had recovered from COVID-19. The rearrangement joins TRBV19 to TRBJ1-2; a possible D gene is TRBD1 (5 bases). Material for sequencing was peripheral blood. This CDR3 reads CASLRRREGATNYGYTF. CDR3 nucleotides: TGTGCCAGCTTACGTCGCAGGGAGGGAGCAACTAACTATGGCTACACCTTC.